Listed below are T cell receptor beta chains from one sample, sequenced in a study of OX40 agonist ivuxolimab in advanced cancers. TCRdb's copy holds only in-frame clones and misses some; the assay was immunoSEQ multiplex PCR. The data contain approximately 50,000 clones, around 80% of them seen just once; the ten biggest clones take up under 4%. The sequencing used CD4+ or CD8+ T cells sorted from blood, collected in a trial of the OX40 agonist ivuxolimab. These receptors were obtained from an adult with an advanced solid tumor such as melanoma, head and neck, liver or kidney cancer. Each CDR3 is given with its conserved first and last residue. A D gene is named only where the DNA matches it firmly. For some rows the clone size is stated as once, few or many, or as a class when expanded; others skip it.

V gene	D gene	J gene	clone size	CDR3 protein	CDR3 DNA
TRBV18	NA	TRBJ1-2	NA	CASSPELTGVNGYTF	TGTGCCAGCTCTCCTGAGTTGACGGGCGTCAATGGCTACACCTTC
TRBV19	NA	TRBJ2-1	few	CASRASSYNEQFF	TGTGCCAGTCGCGCCAGCTCCTACAATGAGCAGTTCTTC
TRBV7-9	NA	TRBJ1-1	NA	CASSSNNRVNTEAFF	TGTGCCAGCAGCAGCAACAACAGGGTGAACACTGAAGCTTTCTTT
TRBV7-9	NA	TRBJ2-3	NA	CASSLVVQGGADTQYF	TGTGCCAGCAGCTTAGTAGTCCAGGGAGGAGCAGATACGCAGTATTTT
TRBV5-1	NA	TRBJ1-4	NA	CASSLGGGDEKLFF	TGCGCCAGCAGCTTGGGAGGGGGAGATGAAAAACTGTTTTTT
TRBV5-4	TRBD1	TRBJ1-1	NA	CASTRDRGRVDAFF	TGTGCCAGCACCCGGGACAGAGGGAGGGTAGACGCTTTCTTT
TRBV11-3	NA	TRBJ2-7	NA	CASSCSCYYEQYF	TGTGCCAGCAGCTGTAGTTGCTACTACGAGCAGTACTTC
TRBV12-2	NA	TRBJ1-1	NA	CASRLEAEKAFF	TGTGCAAGTCGCTTAGAAGCGGAAAAAGCTTTCTTT
TRBV30	NA	TRBJ2-1	NA	CAWSGSGYEQFF	TGTGCCTGGAGTGGATCGGGGTATGAGCAGTTCTTC
TRBV21-1	NA	TRBJ1-2	NA	CASSKARPGGNGYTF	TGTGCCAGCAGCAAAGCGCGACCGGGGGGAAATGGCTACACCTTC
TRBV7-8	NA	TRBJ1-2	NA	CASSLVLGARGYTF	TGTGCCAGCAGCTTAGTACTGGGGGCGCGAGGCTACACCTTC
TRBV4-2	TRBD1	TRBJ1-2	NA	CASSSNLPGQRTFNYGYTF	TGTGCCAGCAGCTCAAATCTACCGGGACAGCGTACTTTTAACTATGGCTACACCTTC
TRBV9	NA	TRBJ2-7	few	CASSVGTLDSEQYF	TGTGCCAGCAGCGTCGGGACACTCGATAGCGAGCAGTACTTC
TRBV5-4	TRBD2	TRBJ2-1	once	CASSTASGSPYNEQFF	TGTGCCAGCAGCACCGCTAGCGGGAGCCCGTACAATGAGCAGTTCTTC
TRBV6-1	TRBD2	TRBJ2-5	few	CASTRLAKETQYF	TGTGCCAGCACCCGACTAGCGAAAGAGACCCAGTACTTC
TRBV7-2	TRBD1	TRBJ1-1	NA	CASSLGQGFEAFF	TGTGCCAGCAGCTTAGGACAGGGGTTTGAAGCTTTCTTT
TRBV7-9	NA	TRBJ2-7	NA	CASSLELARYEQYF	TGTGCCAGCAGCTTAGAATTAGCCAGATACGAGCAGTACTTC
TRBV28	TRBD1	TRBJ1-2	NA	CASSHDRGKVGRYGYTF	TGTGCCAGCAGTCACGACAGGGGGAAAGTGGGAAGGTATGGCTACACCTTC
TRBV4-1	TRBD1	TRBJ1-1	NA	CASSQEPGQGATEAFF	TGCGCCAGCAGCCAAGAGCCGGGACAGGGGGCCACTGAAGCTTTCTTT
TRBV7-2	NA	TRBJ2-1	NA	CASSPFDSRDYNEQFF	TGTGCCAGCAGCCCCTTCGACAGTAGAGACTACAATGAGCAGTTCTTC
TRBV28	NA	TRBJ1-1	NA	CASSFKVRRQNTEAFF	TGTGCCAGCAGTTTTAAGGTCAGGAGGCAGAACACTGAAGCTTTCTTT
TRBV7-3	NA	TRBJ2-5	NA	CASSLIRQETQYF	TGTGCCAGCAGCTTAATAAGGCAAGAGACCCAGTACTTC
TRBV7-8	TRBD1	TRBJ1-2	NA	CASSPTRTGVLANYGYTF	TGTGCCAGCAGTCCTACCCGGACAGGGGTCCTCGCTAACTATGGCTACACCTTC
TRBV30	TRBD2	TRBJ2-5	NA	CAWSVGGGNQETQYF	TGTGCCTGGAGTGTCGGGGGGGGCAACCAAGAGACCCAGTACTTC
TRBV5-6	NA	TRBJ2-5	NA	CASSLRGGQETQYF	TGTGCCAGCAGCTTGCGGGGAGGACAAGAGACCCAGTACTTC
TRBV2	NA	TRBJ1-5	NA	CASSYGGSNQPQHF	TGTGCCAGCAGCTACGGGGGGAGCAATCAGCCCCAGCATTTT
TRBV2	NA	TRBJ1-4	NA	CASTEGQGMDEKLFF	TGTGCCAGCACCGAGGGTCAGGGGATGGATGAAAAACTGTTTTTT
TRBV12-5	NA	TRBJ1-5	NA	CASELGLPNQPQHF	TGTGCTAGTGAACTGGGCCTTCCCAATCAGCCCCAGCATTTT
TRBV13	NA	TRBJ2-7	NA	CASSLGLAGLSSYEQYF	TGTGCCAGCAGCTTAGGCCTTGCGGGACTGAGCTCCTACGAGCAGTACTTC
TRBV7-9	NA	TRBJ1-6	NA	CASSQDGSNSPLHF	TGTGCCAGCAGCCAGGACGGATCTAATTCACCCCTCCACTTT
TRBV6-5	NA	TRBJ2-3	NA	CASSLGDVDTQYF	TGTGCCAGCAGTTTGGGGGATGTGGATACGCAGTATTTT
TRBV27	TRBD2	TRBJ2-3	NA	CASSFRGGRGTDTQYF	TGTGCCAGCAGTTTTAGGGGCGGGAGGGGAACAGATACGCAGTATTTT
TRBV28	NA	TRBJ2-2	NA	CASSSNTGELFF	TGTGCCAGCAGTTCGAACACCGGGGAGCTGTTTTTT
TRBV7-9	NA	TRBJ2-3	NA	CASSTRQVYTDTQYF	TGTGCCAGCAGCACCCGACAGGTATACACAGATACGCAGTATTTT
TRBV5-5	TRBD2	TRBJ2-7	NA	CASTTGDTVAGGEQYF	TGTGCCAGTACCACGGGGGACACTGTAGCGGGAGGCGAGCAGTACTTC
TRBV5-5	NA	TRBJ1-5	NA	CASSGGLHNQPQHF	TGTGCCAGCAGCGGGGGACTTCACAATCAGCCCCAGCATTTT
TRBV7-2	NA	TRBJ2-3	once	CASSFAHTDTQYF	TGTGCCAGCAGCTTCGCACACACAGATACGCAGTATTTT
TRBV28	TRBD2	TRBJ2-2	NA	CASGSGAINTGELFF	TGTGCCAGCGGTAGCGGGGCTATTAACACCGGGGAGCTGTTTTTT
TRBV18	NA	TRBJ2-7	NA	CASSQGTGRDEQYF	TGTGCCAGCTCCCAGGGGACCGGTCGTGACGAGCAGTACTTC
TRBV18	TRBD1	TRBJ2-7	once	CASSLGQGSSYEQYF	TGTGCCAGCTCACTCGGACAGGGCAGCTCCTACGAGCAGTACTTC
TRBV6-1	TRBD1	TRBJ1-6	NA	CASRPGTGNSPLHF	TGTGCCAGCAGGCCCGGGACAGGCAATTCACCCCTCCACTTT
TRBV4-3	NA	TRBJ2-1	NA	CASSQDQTSQREQFF	TGCGCCAGCAGCCAAGATCAAACTAGCCAGAGGGAGCAGTTCTTC
TRBV7-2	TRBD1	TRBJ2-1	NA	CASGDRGRYEQFF	TGTGCCAGCGGGGACAGGGGTAGATATGAGCAGTTCTTC
TRBV9	NA	TRBJ2-5	NA	CASSPTDYPQETQYF	TGTGCCAGCAGCCCTACGGACTATCCCCAAGAGACCCAGTACTTC
TRBV28	TRBD2	TRBJ2-4	NA	CASSLVAGGGNIQYF	TGTGCCAGCAGTTTGGTAGCGGGAGGGGGGAACATTCAGTACTTC
TRBV5-1	TRBD1	TRBJ1-2	once	CASSLDASGGYGYTF	TGCGCCAGCAGCTTGGACGCCTCAGGGGGGTACGGCTACACCTTC
TRBV5-6	NA	TRBJ2-7	NA	CASSRETVSYEQYF	TGTGCCAGCAGCCGAGAAACGGTCTCCTACGAGCAGTACTTC
TRBV27	NA	TRBJ2-3	NA	CASSLTTSTDTQYF	TGTGCCAGCAGTCTGACGACTAGCACAGATACGCAGTATTTT
TRBV5-1	TRBD1	TRBJ1-1	NA	CASSLANQGATEAFF	TGCGCCAGCAGCTTGGCCAATCAGGGGGCTACTGAAGCTTTCTTT
TRBV19	TRBD1	TRBJ2-1	NA	CASSIFRTGGNEQFF	TGTGCCAGTAGTATCTTCCGGACAGGAGGAAATGAGCAGTTCTTC
TRBV11-3	NA	TRBJ2-1	NA	CASSLDLYNEQFF	TGTGCCAGCAGCTTAGACCTTTACAATGAGCAGTTCTTC
TRBV5-1	NA	TRBJ1-1	NA	CASSLGTRNEAFF	TGCGCCAGCAGCTTGGGCACCCGCAATGAAGCTTTCTTT
TRBV7-6	TRBD2	TRBJ2-2	few	CASSSPGLAGFTGELFF	TGTGCCAGCAGCTCCCCCGGACTAGCGGGATTCACCGGGGAGCTGTTTTTT
TRBV27	NA	TRBJ2-7	once	CASSLYSRSSYEQYF	TGTGCCAGCAGTTTATACTCCCGAAGCTCCTACGAGCAGTACTTC
TRBV7-9	TRBD1	TRBJ2-7	NA	CASRPGTGGFYEQYF	TGTGCCAGCAGACCTGGGACAGGGGGCTTCTACGAGCAGTACTTC
TRBV7-9	TRBD2	TRBJ2-7	NA	CASSLDSGNSYEQYF	TGTGCCAGCAGCTTGGATAGCGGGAACTCCTACGAGCAGTACTTC